The subject of this entry is one T cell receptor (beta chain). The junction departs from the called germline gene at one end, perhaps through a read error. Through a sample-barcoded 5' primer and a J-beta primer mix, a second PCR was run for roughly 6 to 12 cycles. TCRdb reprocessed the 5' RACE reads via MiXCR and lists one record per CDR3 protein. This table holds approximately 2,000,000 distinct CDR3 sequences, 39% found once. This sample was taken from a study of blood T cells in healthy people across ages. The CDR3 is made up of 15 amino acids. The germline V gene has CDR1 ENHRY and CDR2 SYGVKD. The receptor was derived from a human donor in good health. Sequenced: blood. The chain has TRBV10-3 and TRBJ2-1; 8 positions agree with TRBD1. The CDR3: CAIILTGEAYNGQFF. The CDR3 region has the DNA TGTGCCATCATTCTGACAGGGGAAGCCTACAATGGGCAGTTCTTC.